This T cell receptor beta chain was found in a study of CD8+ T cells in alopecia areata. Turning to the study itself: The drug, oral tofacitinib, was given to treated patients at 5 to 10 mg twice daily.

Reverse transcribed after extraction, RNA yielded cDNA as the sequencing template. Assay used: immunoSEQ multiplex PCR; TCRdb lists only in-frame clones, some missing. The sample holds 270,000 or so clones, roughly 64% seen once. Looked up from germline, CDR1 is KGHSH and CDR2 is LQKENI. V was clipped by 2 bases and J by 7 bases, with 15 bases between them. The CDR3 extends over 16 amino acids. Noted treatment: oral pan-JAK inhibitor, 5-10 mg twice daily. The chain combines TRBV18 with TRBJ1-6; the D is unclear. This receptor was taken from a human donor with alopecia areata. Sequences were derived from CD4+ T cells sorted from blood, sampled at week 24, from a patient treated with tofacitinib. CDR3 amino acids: CASSPNIGGGNSPLHF. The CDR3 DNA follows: TGTGCCAGCTCACCAAACATAGGCGGCGGAAATTCACCCCTCCACTTT.